The T cell receptor beta chain under discussion was sequenced for a study of Ad26.COV2.S vaccination and SARS-CoV-2 variants. Study-wide findings and caveats: People who got the vaccine or the placebo had similar non-spike TCR breadth. Measures of TCR breadth and depth may have fallen short of total T cell responses.

A word on this clone: Its antigen is not known.

Germline assignment: CDR1 LNHDA and CDR2 SQIVND (reference sequence). The V gene lost 6 bases and the J gene lost 0 bases, with 9 bases spanning the gap. The CDR3 loop spans 14 amino acids. Treatment noted: some 19 received Ad26.COV2.S at low or high dose, single or two shots; several received placebo; per-sample allocation not given. Samples were taken on day 63 after the first vaccine or placebo injection. Profiling relied on immunoSEQ multiplex PCR, and the TCRdb table lists in-frame clones only, not all of them. The sample holds hundreds of thousands of clones, approximately 86% seen once. This material consisted of peripheral blood, taken in a trial of Ad26.COV2.S vaccine versus placebo. The source of this sequence is a person aged 18-65 years who received the Ad26.COV2.S COVID-19 vaccine or a placebo. The chain links TRBV19 to TRBJ1-5, with TRBD1 as a possible D gene (5 bases). The CDR3 DNA sequence: TGTGCCAGTAGGACAGTATATAGCAATCAGCCCCAGCATTTT. Encoded protein: CASRTVYSNQPQHF.